This T cell receptor (beta chain) stems from a study of OX40 agonist ivuxolimab in advanced cancers. Study-wide results and caveats: Doses of 0.1 to 3.0 mg/kg were accompanied by clonal expansion of CD4+ and CD8+ blood T cells by week 6. Determination of antigen specificity was not performed for the expanded peripheral T cells. Relative to CD4+, CD8+ T cells held more expanded clones on average.

Autoimmune disease history or systemic immunosuppression excluded patients. The V end lost 1 base, the J end lost 0 bases, and 10 bases lay between the germline ends. The CDR3 runs 16 residues. In germline, CDR1 is SGHTA, CDR2 FQGTGA. Details on this clone: The antigen is not known.

The assay was immunoSEQ multiplex PCR, and TCRdb's table has in-frame clones only and misses some. This sample has under 75,000 clones, with 81% found just once. The rearrangement uses TRBV7-3 and TRBJ1-3; D ambiguous. This TCR was sampled from an adult with an advanced solid tumor such as melanoma, head and neck, liver or kidney cancer. The sample here was CD4+ or CD8+ T cells sorted from blood, taken in a trial of the OX40 agonist ivuxolimab. The DNA for the CDR3 is TGTGCCAGCAGCTTAAGGTACCGAAACTCTGGAAACACCATATATTTT. Residues: CASSLRYRNSGNTIYF.